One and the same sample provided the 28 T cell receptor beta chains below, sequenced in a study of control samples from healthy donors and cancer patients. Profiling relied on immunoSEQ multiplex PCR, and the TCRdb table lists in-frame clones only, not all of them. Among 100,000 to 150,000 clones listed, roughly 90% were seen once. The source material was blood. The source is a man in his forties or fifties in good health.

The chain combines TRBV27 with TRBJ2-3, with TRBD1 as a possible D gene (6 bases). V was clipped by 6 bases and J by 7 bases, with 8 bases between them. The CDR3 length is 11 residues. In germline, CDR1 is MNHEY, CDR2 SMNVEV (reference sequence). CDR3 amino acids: CASRTGNTQYF. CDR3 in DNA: TGTGCCAGCAGAACAGGGAATACGCAGTATTTT.

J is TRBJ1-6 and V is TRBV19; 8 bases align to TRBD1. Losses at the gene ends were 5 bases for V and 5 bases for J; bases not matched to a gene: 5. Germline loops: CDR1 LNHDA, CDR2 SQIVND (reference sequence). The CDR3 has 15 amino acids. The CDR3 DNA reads TGTGCCAGTAGTCCGCGCAGGGGGCATAATTCACCCCTCCACTTT. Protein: CASSPRRGHNSPLHF.

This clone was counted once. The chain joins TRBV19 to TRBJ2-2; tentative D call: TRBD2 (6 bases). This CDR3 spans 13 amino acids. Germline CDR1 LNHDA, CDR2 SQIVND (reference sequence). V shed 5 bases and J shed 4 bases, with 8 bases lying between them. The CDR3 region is CASSLSGTGELFF. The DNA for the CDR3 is TGTGCCAGTAGTCTTAGCGGCACCGGGGAGCTGTTTTTT.

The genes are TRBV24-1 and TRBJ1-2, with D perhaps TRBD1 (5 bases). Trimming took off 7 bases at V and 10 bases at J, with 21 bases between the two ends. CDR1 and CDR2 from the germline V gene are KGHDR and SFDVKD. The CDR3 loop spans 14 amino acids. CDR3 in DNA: TGTGCCACCAGCCTCAGGGATTTCGGCGGTGTCTACACCTTC. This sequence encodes CATSLRDFGGVYTF.

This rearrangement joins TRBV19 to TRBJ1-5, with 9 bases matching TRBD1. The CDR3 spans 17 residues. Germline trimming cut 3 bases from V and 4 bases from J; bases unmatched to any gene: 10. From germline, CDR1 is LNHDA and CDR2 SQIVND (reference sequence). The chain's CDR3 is CASSIRQGVGVNQPQHF. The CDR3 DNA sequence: TGTGCCAGTAGTATCCGACAGGGGGTTGGGGTAAATCAGCCCCAGCATTTT.

The CDR3 DNA sequence: TGCGCCAGCAGTCAATCCGGCAGTGAAGCTTTCTTT. It yields the protein CASSQSGSEAFF. The chain joins TRBV23-1 to TRBJ1-1; D unclear. TRBV23-1 is identified as an open reading frame with a role that is uncertain. The V and J ends lost 0 bases and 7 bases respectively, with 6 bases between them. The CDR3 is made up of 12 amino acids.

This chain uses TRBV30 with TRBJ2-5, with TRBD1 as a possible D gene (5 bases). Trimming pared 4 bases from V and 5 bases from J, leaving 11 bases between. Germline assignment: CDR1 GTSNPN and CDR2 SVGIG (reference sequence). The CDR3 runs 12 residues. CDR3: CAWTGMWETQYF. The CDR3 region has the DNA TGTGCCTGGACAGGGATGTGGGAGACCCAGTACTTC.

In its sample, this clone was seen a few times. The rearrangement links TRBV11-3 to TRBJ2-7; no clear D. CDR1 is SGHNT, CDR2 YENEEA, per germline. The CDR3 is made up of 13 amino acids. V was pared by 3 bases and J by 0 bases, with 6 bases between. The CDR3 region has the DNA TGTGCCAGCAGCTTTGCGGTCTCCTACGAGCAGTACTTC. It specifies CASSFAVSYEQYF. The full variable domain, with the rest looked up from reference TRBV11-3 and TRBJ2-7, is EAGVVQSPRYKIIEKKQPVAFWCNPISGHNTLYWYLQNLGQGPELLIRYENEEAVDDSQLPKDRFSAERLKGVDSTLKIQPAELGDSAVYLCASSFAVSYEQYFGPGTRLTVT.

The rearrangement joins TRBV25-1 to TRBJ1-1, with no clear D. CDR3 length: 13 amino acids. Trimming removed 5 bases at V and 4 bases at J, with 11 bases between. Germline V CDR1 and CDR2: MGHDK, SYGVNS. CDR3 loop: CASSQQYSTEAFF. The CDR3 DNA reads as TGTGCCAGCAGTCAACAATATTCCACTGAAGCTTTCTTT.

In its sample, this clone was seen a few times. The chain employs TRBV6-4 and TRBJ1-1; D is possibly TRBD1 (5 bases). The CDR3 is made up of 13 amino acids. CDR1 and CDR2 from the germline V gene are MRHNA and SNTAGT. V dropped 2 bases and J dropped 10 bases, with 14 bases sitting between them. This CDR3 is CASSDAPGVPAFF. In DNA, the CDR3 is TGTGCCAGCAGTGACGCCCCGGGGGTACCAGCTTTCTTT.

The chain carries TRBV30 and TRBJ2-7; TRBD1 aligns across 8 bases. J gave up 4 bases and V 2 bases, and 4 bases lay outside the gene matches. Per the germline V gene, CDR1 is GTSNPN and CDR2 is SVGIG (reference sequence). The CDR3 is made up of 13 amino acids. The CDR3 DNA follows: TGTGCCTGGAGTCCACAGGGGGGATACGAGCAGTACTTC. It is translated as CAWSPQGGYEQYF.

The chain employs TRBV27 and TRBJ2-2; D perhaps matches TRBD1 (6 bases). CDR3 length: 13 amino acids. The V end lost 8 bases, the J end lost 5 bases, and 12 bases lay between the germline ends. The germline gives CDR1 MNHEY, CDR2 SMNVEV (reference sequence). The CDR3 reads CASLGRGTGELFF. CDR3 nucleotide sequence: TGTGCCAGCCTCGGAAGGGGGACCGGGGAGCTGTTTTTT.

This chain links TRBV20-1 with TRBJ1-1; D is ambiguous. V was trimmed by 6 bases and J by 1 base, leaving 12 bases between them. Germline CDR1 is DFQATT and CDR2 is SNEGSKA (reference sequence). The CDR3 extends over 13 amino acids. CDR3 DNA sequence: TGCAGTGCCAGTAGGGTCCCGAACACTGAAGCTTTCTTT. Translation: CSASRVPNTEAFF.

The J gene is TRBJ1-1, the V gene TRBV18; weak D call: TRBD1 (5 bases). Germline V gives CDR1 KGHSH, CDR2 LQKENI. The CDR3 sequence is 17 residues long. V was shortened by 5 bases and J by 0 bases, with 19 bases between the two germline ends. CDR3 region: CASSASAMGGMNTEAFF. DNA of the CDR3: TGTGCCAGCTCAGCATCAGCAATGGGGGGGATGAACACTGAAGCTTTCTTT.

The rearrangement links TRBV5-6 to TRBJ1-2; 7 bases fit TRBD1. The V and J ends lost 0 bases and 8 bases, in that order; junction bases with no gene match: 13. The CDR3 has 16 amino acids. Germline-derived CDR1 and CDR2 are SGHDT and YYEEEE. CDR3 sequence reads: CASSLAEGAQIYGYTF. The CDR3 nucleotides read TGTGCCAGCAGCTTGGCGGAGGGGGCGCAAATTTACGGCTACACCTTC.

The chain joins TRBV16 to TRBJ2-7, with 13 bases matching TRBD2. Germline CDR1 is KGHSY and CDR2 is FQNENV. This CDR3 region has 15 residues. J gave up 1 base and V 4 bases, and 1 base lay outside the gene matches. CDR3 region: CASSLLAGGSYEQYF. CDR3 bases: TGTGCCAGCAGCCTACTAGCGGGGGGGTCCTACGAGCAGTACTTC. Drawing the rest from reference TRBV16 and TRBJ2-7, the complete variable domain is GEEVAQTPKHLVRGEGQKAKLYCAPIKGHSYVFWYQQVLKNEFKFLISFQNENVFDETGMPKERFSAKCLPNSPCSLEIQATKLEDSAVYFCASSLLAGGSYEQYFGPGTRLTVT.

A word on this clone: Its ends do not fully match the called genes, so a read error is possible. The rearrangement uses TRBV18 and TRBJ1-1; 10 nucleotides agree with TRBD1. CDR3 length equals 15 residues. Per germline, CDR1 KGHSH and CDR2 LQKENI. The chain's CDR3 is CASSTPGGQGTEAFF. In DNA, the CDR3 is TGTGCCAGCTCAACACCGGGGGGACAGGGGACTGAAGCTTTCTTT.

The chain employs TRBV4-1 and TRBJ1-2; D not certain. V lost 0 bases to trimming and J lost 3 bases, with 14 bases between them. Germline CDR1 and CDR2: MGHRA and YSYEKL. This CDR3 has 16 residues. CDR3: CASSQDSRRADYGYTF. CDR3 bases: TGCGCCAGCAGCCAAGATTCGCGGCGGGCCGACTATGGCTACACCTTC.

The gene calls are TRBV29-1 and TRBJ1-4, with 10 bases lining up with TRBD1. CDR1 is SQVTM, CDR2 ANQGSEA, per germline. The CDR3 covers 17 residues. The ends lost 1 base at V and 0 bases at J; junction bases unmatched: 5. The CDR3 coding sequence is TGCAGCGTTGAAGGTCCAGGGACAGGGGCAACTAATGAAAAACTGTTTTTT. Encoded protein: CSVEGPGTGATNEKLFF.

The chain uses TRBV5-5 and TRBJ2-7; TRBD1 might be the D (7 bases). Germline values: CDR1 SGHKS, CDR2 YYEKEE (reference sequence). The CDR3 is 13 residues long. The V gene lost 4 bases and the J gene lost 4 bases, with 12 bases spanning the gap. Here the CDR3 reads CASSRPGGYEQYF. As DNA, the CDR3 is TGTGCCAGCAGCAGGCCAGGGGGGTACGAGCAGTACTTC.

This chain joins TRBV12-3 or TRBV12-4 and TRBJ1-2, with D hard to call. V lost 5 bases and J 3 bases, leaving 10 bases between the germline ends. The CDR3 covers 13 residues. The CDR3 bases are TGTGCCAGCAGTGCAAAGCGTTACTATGGCTACACCTTC. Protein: CASSAKRYYGYTF.

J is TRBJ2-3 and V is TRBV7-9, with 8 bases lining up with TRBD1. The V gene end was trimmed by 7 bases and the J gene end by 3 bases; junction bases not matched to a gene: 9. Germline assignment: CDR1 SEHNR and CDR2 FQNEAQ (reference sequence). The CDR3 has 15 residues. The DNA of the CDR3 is TGTGCCAGCACCCTTCGGACAGGGCGGACAGATACGCAGTATTTT. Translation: CASTLRTGRTDTQYF.

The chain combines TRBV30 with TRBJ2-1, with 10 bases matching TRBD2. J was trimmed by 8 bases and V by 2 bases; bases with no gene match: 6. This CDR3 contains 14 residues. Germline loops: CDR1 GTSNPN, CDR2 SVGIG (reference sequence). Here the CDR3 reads CAWSKSGGAYEQFF. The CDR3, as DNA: TGTGCCTGGAGTAAGAGCGGGGGGGCTTATGAGCAGTTCTTC.

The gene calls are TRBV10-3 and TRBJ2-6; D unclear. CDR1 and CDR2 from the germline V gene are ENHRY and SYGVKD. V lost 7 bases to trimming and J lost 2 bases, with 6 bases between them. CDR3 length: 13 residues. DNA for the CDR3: TGTGCCATCAACCGGCCTGGGGCCAACGTCCTGACTTTC. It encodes CAINRPGANVLTF.

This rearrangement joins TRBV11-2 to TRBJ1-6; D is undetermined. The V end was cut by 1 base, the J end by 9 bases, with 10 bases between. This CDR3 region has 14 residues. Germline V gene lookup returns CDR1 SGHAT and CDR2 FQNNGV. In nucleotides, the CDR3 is TGTGCCAGCAGCTTAGGAAAAGGTTTTTCACCCCTCCACTTT. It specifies CASSLGKGFSPLHF.

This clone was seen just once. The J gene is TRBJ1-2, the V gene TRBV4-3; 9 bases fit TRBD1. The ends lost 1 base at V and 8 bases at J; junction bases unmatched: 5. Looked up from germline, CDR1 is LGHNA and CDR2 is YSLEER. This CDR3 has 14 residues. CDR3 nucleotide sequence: TGCGCCAGCAGCCAAGTCGACAGGGGGGCAGGCTACACCTTC. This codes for CASSQVDRGAGYTF.

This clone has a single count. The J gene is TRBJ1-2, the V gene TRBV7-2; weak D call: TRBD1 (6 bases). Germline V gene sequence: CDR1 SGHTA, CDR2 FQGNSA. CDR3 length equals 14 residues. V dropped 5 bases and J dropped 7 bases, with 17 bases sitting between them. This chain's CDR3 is CASSPEQGMGGYTF. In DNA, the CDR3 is TGTGCCAGCAGCCCGGAACAGGGTATGGGTGGCTACACCTTC.

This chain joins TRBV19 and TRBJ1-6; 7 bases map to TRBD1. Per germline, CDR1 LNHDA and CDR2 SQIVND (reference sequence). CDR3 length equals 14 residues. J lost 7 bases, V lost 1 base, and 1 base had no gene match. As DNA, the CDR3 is TGTGCCAGTAGTATAGCGGGACAGAATTCACCCCTCCACTTT. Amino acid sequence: CASSIAGQNSPLHF. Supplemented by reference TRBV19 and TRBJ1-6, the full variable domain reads DGGITQSPKYLFRKEGQNVTLSCEQNLNHDAMYWYRQDPGQGLRLIYYSQIVNDFQKGDIAEGYSVSREKKESFPLTVTSAQKNPTAFYLCASSIAGQNSPLHFGNGTRLTVT.